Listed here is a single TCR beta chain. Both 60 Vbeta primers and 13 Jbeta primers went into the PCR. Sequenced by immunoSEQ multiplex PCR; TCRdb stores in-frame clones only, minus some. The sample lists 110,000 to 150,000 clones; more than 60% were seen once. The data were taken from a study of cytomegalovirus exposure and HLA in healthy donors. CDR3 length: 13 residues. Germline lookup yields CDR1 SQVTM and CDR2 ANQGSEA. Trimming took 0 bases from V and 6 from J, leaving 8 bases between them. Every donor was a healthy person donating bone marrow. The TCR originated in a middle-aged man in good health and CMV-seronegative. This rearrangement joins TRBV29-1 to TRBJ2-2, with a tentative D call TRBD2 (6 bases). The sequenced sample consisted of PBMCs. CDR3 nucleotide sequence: TGCAGCGTTGAAGATCCGGGGGCCGGGGAGCTGTTTTTT. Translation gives CSVEDPGAGELFF.